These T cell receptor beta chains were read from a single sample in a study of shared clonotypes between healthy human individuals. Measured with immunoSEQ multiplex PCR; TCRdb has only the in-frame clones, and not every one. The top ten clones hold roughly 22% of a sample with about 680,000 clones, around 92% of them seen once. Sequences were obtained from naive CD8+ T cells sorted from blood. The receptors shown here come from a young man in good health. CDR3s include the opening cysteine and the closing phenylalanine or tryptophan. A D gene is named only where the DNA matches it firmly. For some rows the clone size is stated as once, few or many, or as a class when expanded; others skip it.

CDR3 protein: CASSLAWAESTLTTNYGYTF
CDR3 DNA: TGTGCCAGCAGCTTAGCCTGGGCTGAAAGCACCCTGACAACTAACTATGGCTACACCTTC
clone size: .
J gene: TRBJ1-2
D gene: .
V gene: TRBV7-2

CDR3 protein: CASSLWQETQYF
CDR3 DNA: TGTGCCAGCAGCTTATGGCAAGAGACCCAGTACTTC
clone size: .
J gene: TRBJ2-5
D gene: .
V gene: TRBV7-6

CDR3 protein: CASSSEGAEQYF
CDR3 DNA: TGCGCCAGCAGCTCTGAGGGGGCAGAGCAGTACTTC
clone size: few
J gene: TRBJ2-7
D gene: TRBD1
V gene: TRBV5-1

CDR3 protein: CASSPPPGLAGYNEQFF
CDR3 DNA: TGTGCCAGCAGCCCTCCGCCCGGACTAGCGGGATACAATGAGCAGTTCTTC
clone size: .
J gene: TRBJ2-1
D gene: TRBD2
V gene: TRBV7-9

CDR3 protein: CASSVYYSGTDSGNTIYF
CDR3 DNA: TGTGCCAGCAGCGTATATTATTCTGGGACCGACTCTGGAAACACCATATATTTT
clone size: .
J gene: TRBJ1-3
D gene: .
V gene: TRBV9

CDR3 protein: CASSYGGWFTDTQYF
CDR3 DNA: TGTGCCAGCAGTTACGGCGGGTGGTTCACAGATACGCAGTATTTT
clone size: .
J gene: TRBJ2-3
D gene: .
V gene: TRBV6-5

CDR3 protein: CASSQGLGAHSYEQYF
CDR3 DNA: TGTGCCAGCAGCCAGGGCCTGGGGGCCCACTCCTACGAGCAGTACTTC
clone size: .
J gene: TRBJ2-7
D gene: .
V gene: TRBV14

CDR3 protein: CASSPPLSPLAGDQETQYF
CDR3 DNA: TGTGCCAGCAGCCCGCCCCTTTCCCCTCTAGCGGGGGACCAAGAGACCCAGTACTTC
clone size: .
J gene: TRBJ2-5
D gene: TRBD2
V gene: TRBV7-6

CDR3 protein: CASSPSDSYEQYF
CDR3 DNA: TGTGCCAGCAGCCCATCCGACTCCTACGAGCAGTACTTC
clone size: .
J gene: TRBJ2-7
D gene: .
V gene: TRBV25-1

CDR3 protein: CSFHRGMNTEAFF
CDR3 DNA: TGCAGCTTCCACAGGGGAATGAACACTGAAGCTTTCTTT
clone size: .
J gene: TRBJ1-1
D gene: TRBD1
V gene: TRBV29-1